The clone carrying this TCR beta chain was seen more than once but under ten times. This entry belongs to a study of blood T cell repertoires in COVID-19. Sequenced by immunoSEQ multiplex PCR; TCRdb stores in-frame clones only, minus some. The table has about 150,000 clones, approximately 81% seen once. The CDR3 is 16 amino acids. Germline V gene lookup returns CDR1 SGHDN and CDR2 FVKESK. Trimming at V came to 3 bases and at J to 2 bases, leaving 3 bases not matched to a gene. The sequence was collected from a woman over 75 with active or convalescent COVID-19. The chain links TRBV14 to TRBJ2-3, with 12 nucleotides matching TRBD2. The specimen was peripheral blood. CDR3 loop: CASSQGLAGLTDTQYF. The CDR3 nucleotides are TGTGCCAGCAGCCAGGGACTAGCGGGTCTCACAGATACGCAGTATTTT.